This T cell receptor beta chain was observed in a study of blood T cell repertoires in COVID-19. Study information: COVID-19 samples collected from the United States, Italy and Spain covered acute and convalescent phases.

The CDR3 spans 14 residues. Trimming took 1 base from V and 2 from J, leaving 9 bases between them. Germline-derived CDR1 and CDR2 are LGHDT and YNNKEL (reference sequence). Study processing details: Nucleated cell number was recorded as an estimate derived from reference gene primer amplification. Clones were sequenced by immunoSEQ multiplex PCR, and TCRdb holds only the in-frame ones, with some missing. Clone size and the V and J calls come from that table; the DNA yielded D and trimming. The table records more than 80,000 clones, roughly 82% of them present only once. The clonotype originates from a man aged 50-59 years with active or convalescent COVID-19. The specimen sequenced was peripheral blood. The chain joins TRBV3-1 (or the pseudogene TRBV3-2) to TRBJ2-7; a possible D gene is TRBD1 (7 bases). The CDR3 nucleotides read TGTGCCAGCAGCCAAGGCAGGGGGGCCTACGAGCAGTACTTC. Translated, it gives CASSQGRGAYEQYF.